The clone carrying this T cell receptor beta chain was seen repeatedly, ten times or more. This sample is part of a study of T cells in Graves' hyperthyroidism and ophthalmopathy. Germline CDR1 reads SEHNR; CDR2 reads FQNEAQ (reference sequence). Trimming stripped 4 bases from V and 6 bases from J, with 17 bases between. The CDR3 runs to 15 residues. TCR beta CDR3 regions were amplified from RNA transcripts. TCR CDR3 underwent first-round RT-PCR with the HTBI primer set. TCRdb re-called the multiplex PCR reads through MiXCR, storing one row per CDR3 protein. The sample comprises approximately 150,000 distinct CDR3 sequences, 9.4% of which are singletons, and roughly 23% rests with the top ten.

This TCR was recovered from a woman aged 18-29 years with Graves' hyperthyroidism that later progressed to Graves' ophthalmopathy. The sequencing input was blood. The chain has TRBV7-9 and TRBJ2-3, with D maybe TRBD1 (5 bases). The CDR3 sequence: CASSSLKDSADTQYF. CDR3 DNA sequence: TGTGCCAGCAGCTCCCTTAAAGACAGCGCCGATACGCAGTATTTT. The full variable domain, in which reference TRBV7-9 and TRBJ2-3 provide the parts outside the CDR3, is DTGVSQNPRHKITKRGQNVTFRCDPISEHNRLYWYRQTLGQGPEFLTYFQNEAQLEKSRLLSDRFSAERPKGSFSTLEIQRTEQGDSAMYLCASSSLKDSADTQYFGPGTRLTVL.